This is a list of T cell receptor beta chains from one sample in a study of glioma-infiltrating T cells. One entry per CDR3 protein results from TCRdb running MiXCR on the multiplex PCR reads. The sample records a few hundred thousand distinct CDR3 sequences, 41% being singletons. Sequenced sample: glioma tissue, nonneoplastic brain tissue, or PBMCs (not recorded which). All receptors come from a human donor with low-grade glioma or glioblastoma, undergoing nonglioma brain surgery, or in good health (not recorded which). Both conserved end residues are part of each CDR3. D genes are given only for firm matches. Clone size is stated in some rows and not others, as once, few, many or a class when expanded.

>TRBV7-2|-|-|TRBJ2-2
CASSLERQAQNTGELFF
TGTGCCAGCAGCTTAGAGAGGCAGGCCCAGAACACCGGGGAGCTGTTTTTT
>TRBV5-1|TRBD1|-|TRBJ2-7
CASSFQIGADRGYEQYF
TGCGCCAGCAGTTTCCAGATAGGCGCGGACAGGGGATACGAGCAGTACTTC
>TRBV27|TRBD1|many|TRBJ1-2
CASSLTGAGYTF
TGTGCCAGCAGTTTGACAGGGGCTGGCTACACCTTC
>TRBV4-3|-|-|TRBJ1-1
CASSQVWNTEAFF
TGCGCCAGCAGCCAAGTTTGGAACACTGAAGCTTTCTTT
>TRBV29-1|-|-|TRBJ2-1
CSVEGPGIASYNEQFF
TGCAGCGTTGAGGGTCCGGGTATTGCCTCCTACAATGAGCAGTTCTTC
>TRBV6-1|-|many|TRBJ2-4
CASSEPGPKKGMLAKNIQYF
TGTGCCAGCAGTGAACCGGGACCGAAGAAAGGAATGCTAGCCAAAAACATTCAGTACTTC
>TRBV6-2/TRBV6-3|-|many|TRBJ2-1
CASQSRSSYNEQFF
TGTGCCAGCCAGTCTCGGAGTTCCTACAATGAGCAGTTCTTC
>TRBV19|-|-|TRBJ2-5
CASSRTPGLSLETQYF
TGTGCCAGTAGCCGGACTCCGGGACTGAGCTTGGAGACCCAGTACTTC
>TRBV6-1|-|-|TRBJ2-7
CASSWGRTYEQYF
TGTGCCAGCAGCTGGGGGCGAACCTACGAGCAGTACTTC
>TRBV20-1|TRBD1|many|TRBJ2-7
CSARPLGGQGIEQYF
TGCAGTGCTAGACCTCTAGGAGGACAGGGCATCGAGCAGTACTTC
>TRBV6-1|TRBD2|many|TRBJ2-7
CASSSYTSGKYEQYF
TGTGCCAGCAGTTCTTACACTAGCGGGAAATACGAGCAGTACTTC
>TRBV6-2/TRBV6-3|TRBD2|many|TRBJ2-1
CASSPGLEGPYNEQFF
TGTGCCAGCAGTCCCGGACTAGAAGGGCCATACAATGAGCAGTTCTTC
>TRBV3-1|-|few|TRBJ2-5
CASSQTAQGTQYF
TGTGCCAGCAGCCAGACGGCGCAGGGGACCCAGTACTTC
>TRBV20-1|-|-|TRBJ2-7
CSARDWTSAEQYF
TGCAGTGCTAGAGATTGGACTTCGGCCGAGCAGTACTTC
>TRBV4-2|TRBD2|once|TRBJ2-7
CASSQPWTSGDLPYEQYF
TGTGCCAGCAGCCAACCTTGGACTAGCGGGGACCTTCCCTACGAGCAGTACTTC
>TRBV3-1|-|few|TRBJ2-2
CASSQDMKLFF
TGTGCCAGCAGCCAAGATATGAAGCTGTTTTTT
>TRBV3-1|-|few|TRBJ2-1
CASSRGVEQFF
TGTGCCAGCAGCCGAGGAGTGGAGCAGTTCTTC
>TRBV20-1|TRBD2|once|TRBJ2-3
CSARVPSGNTDTQYF
TGCAGTGCTAGAGTCCCTAGCGGGAATACAGATACGCAGTATTTT
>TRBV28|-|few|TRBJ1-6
CASSSPHSSYNSPLHF
TGTGCCAGCAGTTCACCCCATAGCTCCTATAATTCACCCCTCCACTTT
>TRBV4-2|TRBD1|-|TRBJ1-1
CASSLPGQGGAEASF
TGTGCCAGCAGCCTACCGGGACAGGGCGGCGCTGAAGCTTCCTTT
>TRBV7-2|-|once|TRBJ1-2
CASSLAAAGRGAGYTF
TGTGCCAGCAGCTTAGCGGCGGCGGGGAGGGGAGCTGGCTACACCTTC
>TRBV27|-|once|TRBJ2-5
CASGTYLLRETQYF
TGTGCCAGCGGTACCTACCTCCTTCGAGAGACCCAGTACTTC
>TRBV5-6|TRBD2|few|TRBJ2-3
CASSLAELADFTDTQYF
TGTGCCAGCAGCTTGGCCGAGCTAGCGGATTTCACAGATACGCAGTATTTT
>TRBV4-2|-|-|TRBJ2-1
CASSQVLTQSSYNEQFF
TGTGCCAGCAGCCAAGTCCTGACTCAGAGCTCCTACAATGAGCAGTTCTTC
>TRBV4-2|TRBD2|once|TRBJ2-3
CASSQDQQRGGSDTQYF
TGTGCCAGCAGCCAAGATCAGCAGCGGGGGGGGTCAGATACGCAGTATTTT
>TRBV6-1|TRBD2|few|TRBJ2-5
CASSELLAGMGIETQYF
TGTGCCAGCAGTGAACTACTAGCGGGGATGGGAATCGAGACCCAGTACTTC
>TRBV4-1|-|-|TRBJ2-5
CASSQVSVQETQYF
TGCGCCAGCAGCCAAGTTAGCGTACAAGAGACCCAGTACTTC
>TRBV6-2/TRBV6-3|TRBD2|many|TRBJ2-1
CASSYTSGRRNEQFF
TGTGCCAGCAGTTACACTAGCGGGAGACGCAATGAGCAGTTCTTC
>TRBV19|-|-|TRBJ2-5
CACSGKPFQETQYF
TGTGCCTGCTCGGGCAAGCCCTTCCAAGAGACCCAGTACTTC
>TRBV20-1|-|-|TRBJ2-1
CSARTTLPSYNEQFF
TGCAGTGCTAGGACTACCTTACCATCCTACAATGAGCAGTTCTTC
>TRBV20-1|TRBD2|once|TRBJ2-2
CSATGGFPGIQAVGELFF
TGCAGTGCTACGGGGGGGTTTCCCGGGATCCAAGCGGTCGGGGAGCTGTTTTTT
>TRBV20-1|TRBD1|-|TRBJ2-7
CSARPGGIDYEQYF
TGCAGTGCTCGGCCAGGGGGTATAGACTACGAGCAGTACTTC
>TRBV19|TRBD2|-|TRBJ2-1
CASSIGPVRREYNEQFF
TGTGCCAGTAGTATAGGGCCGGTACGGCGGGAGTACAATGAGCAGTTCTTC
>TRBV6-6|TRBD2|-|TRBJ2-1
CASSHQREGHEQFF
TGTGCCAGCAGCCACCAGCGGGAAGGCCATGAGCAGTTCTTC
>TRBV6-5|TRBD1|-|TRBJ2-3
CASKDGQGADTQYF
TGTGCCAGCAAAGACGGACAGGGGGCCGATACGCAGTATTTT
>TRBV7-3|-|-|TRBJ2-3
CGSSLTRPPDTQYF
TGTGGCAGCAGCTTAACCAGACCCCCAGATACGCAGTATTTT
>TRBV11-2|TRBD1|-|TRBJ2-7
CASSVDGDPGQVLYEQYF
TGTGCCAGCAGCGTAGACGGAGATCCGGGACAGGTCTTGTACGAGCAGTACTTC
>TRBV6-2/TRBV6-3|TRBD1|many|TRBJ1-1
CASRTGTGNTEAFF
TGTGCCAGCAGGACCGGGACAGGGAACACTGAAGCTTTCTTT
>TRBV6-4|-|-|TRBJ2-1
CASSDSREQFF
TGTGCCAGCAGTGACTCAAGGGAGCAGTTCTTC
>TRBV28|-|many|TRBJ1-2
CASTPGSNYGYTF
TGTGCCAGCACCCCGGGCTCAAACTATGGCTACACCTTC
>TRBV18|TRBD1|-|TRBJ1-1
CASSIWDRATEAFF
TGTGCCAGCTCAATCTGGGACAGGGCCACTGAAGCTTTCTTT
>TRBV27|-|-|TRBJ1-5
CASSLKMTEYSNQPQHF
TGTGCCAGCAGCCTAAAAATGACAGAATATAGCAATCAGCCCCAGCATTTT
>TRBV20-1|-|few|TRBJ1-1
CSATHPAGGVTEAFF
TGCAGTGCTACCCACCCCGCCGGGGGCGTCACTGAAGCTTTCTTT
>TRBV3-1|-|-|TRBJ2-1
CASSQDLELYNEQFF
TGTGCCAGCAGCCAAGATCTTGAACTTTACAATGAGCAGTTCTTC
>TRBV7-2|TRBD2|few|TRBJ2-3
CASSLERGDTQYF
TGTGCCAGCAGCTTAGAGCGGGGTGATACGCAGTATTTT